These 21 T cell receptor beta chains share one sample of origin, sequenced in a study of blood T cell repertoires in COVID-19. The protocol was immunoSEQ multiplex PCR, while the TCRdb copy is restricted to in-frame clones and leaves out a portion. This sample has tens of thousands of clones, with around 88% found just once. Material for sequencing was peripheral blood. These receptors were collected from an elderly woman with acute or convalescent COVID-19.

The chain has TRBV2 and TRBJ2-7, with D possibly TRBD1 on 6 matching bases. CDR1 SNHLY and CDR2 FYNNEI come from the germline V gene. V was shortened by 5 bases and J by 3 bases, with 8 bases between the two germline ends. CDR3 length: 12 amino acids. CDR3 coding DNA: TGTGCCAGCAGTTTACAGGGCTACGAGCAGTACTTC. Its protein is CASSLQGYEQYF.

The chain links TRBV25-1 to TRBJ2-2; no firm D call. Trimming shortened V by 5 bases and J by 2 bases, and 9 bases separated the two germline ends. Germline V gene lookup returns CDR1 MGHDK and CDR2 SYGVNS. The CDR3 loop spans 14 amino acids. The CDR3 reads CASSPRTNTGELFF. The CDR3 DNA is TGTGCCAGCAGTCCCCGCACTAACACCGGGGAGCTGTTTTTT.

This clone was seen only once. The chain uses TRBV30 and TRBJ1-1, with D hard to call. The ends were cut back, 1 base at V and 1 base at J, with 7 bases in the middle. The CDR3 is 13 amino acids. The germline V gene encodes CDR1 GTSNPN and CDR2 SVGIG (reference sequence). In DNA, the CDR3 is TGTGCCTGGAGTGGGAGCGGGAACACTGAAGCTTTCTTT. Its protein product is CAWSGSGNTEAFF.

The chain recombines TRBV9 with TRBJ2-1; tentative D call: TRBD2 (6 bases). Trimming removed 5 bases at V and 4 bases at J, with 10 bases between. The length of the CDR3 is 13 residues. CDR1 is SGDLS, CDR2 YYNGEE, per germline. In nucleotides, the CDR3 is TGTGCCAGCAGTAGCGGAGTTTACAATGAGCAGTTCTTC. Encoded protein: CASSSGVYNEQFF.

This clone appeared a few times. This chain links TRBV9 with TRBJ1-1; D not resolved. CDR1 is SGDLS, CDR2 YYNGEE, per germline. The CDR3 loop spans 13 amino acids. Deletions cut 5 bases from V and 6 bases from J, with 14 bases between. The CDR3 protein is CASSAEVGAEAFF. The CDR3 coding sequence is TGTGCCAGCAGTGCGGAGGTTGGGGCTGAAGCTTTCTTT.

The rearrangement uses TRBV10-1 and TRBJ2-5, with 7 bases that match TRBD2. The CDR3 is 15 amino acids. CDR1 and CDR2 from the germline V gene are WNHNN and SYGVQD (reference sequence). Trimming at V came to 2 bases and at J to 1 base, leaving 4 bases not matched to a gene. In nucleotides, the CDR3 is TGCGCCAGCAGTGAGATCGGGGGGACCCAAGAGACCCAGTACTTC. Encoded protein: CASSEIGGTQETQYF.

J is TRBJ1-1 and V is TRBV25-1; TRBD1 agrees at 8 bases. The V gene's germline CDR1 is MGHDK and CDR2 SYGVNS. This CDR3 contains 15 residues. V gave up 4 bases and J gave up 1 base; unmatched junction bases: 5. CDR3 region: CASSGQGAGNTEAFF. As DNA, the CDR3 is TGTGCCAGCAGTGGTCAGGGGGCGGGGAACACTGAAGCTTTCTTT.

CDR3 coding DNA: TGTGCCAGCAGTTTTGGGATTGAGGGGGCTTCGGTTGAAAAACTGTTTTTT. This gives the protein CASSFGIEGASVEKLFF. The chain combines TRBV27 with TRBJ1-4; 7 bases align to TRBD1. Per the germline V gene, CDR1 is MNHEY and CDR2 is SMNVEV (reference sequence). V shed 3 bases and J 7 bases; nucleotides not matched to a gene: 14. This CDR3 region has 17 residues.

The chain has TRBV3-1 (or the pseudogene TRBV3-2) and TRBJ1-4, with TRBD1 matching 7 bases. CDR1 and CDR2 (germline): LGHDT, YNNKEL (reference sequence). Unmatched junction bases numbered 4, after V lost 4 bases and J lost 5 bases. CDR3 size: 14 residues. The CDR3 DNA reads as TGTGCCAGCAGCCCGACAGGGCAGAATGAAAAACTGTTTTTT. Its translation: CASSPTGQNEKLFF.

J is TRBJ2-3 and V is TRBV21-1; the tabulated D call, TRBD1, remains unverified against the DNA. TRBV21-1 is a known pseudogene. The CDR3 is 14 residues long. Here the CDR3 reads CASRITVSTDTQYF. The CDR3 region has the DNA TGTGCCAGCAGAATTACAGTAAGCACAGATACGCAGTATTTT.

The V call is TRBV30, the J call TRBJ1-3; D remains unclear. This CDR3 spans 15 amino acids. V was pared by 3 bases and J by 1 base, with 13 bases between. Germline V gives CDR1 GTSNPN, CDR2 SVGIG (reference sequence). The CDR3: CAWSREPSSGNTIYF. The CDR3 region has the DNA TGTGCCTGGAGCCGGGAGCCTTCTTCTGGAAACACCATATATTTT.

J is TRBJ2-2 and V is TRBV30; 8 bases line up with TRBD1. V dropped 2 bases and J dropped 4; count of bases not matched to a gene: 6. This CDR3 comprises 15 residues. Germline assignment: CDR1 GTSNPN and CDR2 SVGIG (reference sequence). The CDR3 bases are TGTGCCTGGAGTAAAAGGACAGGGCGCACCGGGGAGCTGTTTTTT. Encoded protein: CAWSKRTGRTGELFF.

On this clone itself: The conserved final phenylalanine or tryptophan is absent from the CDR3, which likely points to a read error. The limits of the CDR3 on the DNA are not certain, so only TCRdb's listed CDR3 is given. The CDR3 is CASSVERGTLA. The chain employs TRBV27 and TRBJ2-7; the DNA was not compared with TRBD2, the D call given in the table. Both ends counted, the CDR3 spans 11 residues. CDR1 is MNHEY and CDR2 is SMNVEV in the germline V gene (reference sequence).

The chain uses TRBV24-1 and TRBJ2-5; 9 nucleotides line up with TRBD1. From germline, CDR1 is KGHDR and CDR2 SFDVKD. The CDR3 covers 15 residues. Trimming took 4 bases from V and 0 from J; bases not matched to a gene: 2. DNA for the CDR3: TGTGCCACCAGTGAAGGGACAGGGTACCAAGAGACCCAGTACTTC. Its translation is CATSEGTGYQETQYF.

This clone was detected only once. The CDR3 protein is CASSSSTQPQHF. CDR3 bases: TGTGCCAGCAGCTCTTCTACTCAGCCCCAGCATTTT. The V call is TRBV28, the J call TRBJ1-5; D unresolved. Germline V gene data show CDR1 as MDHEN and CDR2 as SYDVKM. The CDR3 is made up of 12 amino acids. V lost 6 bases and J lost 6, with 9 bases in between.

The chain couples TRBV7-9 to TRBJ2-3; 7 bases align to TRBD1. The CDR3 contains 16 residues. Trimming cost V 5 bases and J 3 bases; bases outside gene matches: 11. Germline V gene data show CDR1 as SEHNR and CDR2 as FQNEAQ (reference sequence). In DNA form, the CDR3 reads TGTGCCAGCAGCCGGGACAGTCCTACCCTTACAGATACGCAGTATTTT. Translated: CASSRDSPTLTDTQYF. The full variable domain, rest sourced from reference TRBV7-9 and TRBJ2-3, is DTGVSQNPRHKITKRGQNVTFRCDPISEHNRLYWYRQTLGQGPEFLTYFQNEAQLEKSRLLSDRFSAERPKGSFSTLEIQRTEQGDSAMYLCASSRDSPTLTDTQYFGPGTRLTVL.

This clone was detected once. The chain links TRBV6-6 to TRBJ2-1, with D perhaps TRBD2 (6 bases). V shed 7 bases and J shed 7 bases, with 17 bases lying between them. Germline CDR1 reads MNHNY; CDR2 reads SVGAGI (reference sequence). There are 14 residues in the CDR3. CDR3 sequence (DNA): TGTGCCAGCATCGGAGGACCCGCGGGGAATGAGCAGTTCTTC. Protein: CASIGGPAGNEQFF.

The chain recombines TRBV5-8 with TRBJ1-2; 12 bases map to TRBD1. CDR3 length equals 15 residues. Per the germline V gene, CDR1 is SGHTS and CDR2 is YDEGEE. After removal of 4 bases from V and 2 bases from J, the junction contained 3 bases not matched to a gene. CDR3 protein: CASSRGTGGNYGYTF. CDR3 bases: TGTGCCAGCAGCCGAGGGACAGGGGGCAACTATGGCTACACCTTC.

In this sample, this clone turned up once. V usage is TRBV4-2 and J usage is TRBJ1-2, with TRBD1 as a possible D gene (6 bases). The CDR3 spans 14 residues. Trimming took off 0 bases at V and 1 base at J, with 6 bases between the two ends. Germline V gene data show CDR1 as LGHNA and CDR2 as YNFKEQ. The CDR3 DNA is TGTGCCAGCAGCCAAGAACAGGGTAACTATGGCTACACCTTC. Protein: CASSQEQGNYGYTF.

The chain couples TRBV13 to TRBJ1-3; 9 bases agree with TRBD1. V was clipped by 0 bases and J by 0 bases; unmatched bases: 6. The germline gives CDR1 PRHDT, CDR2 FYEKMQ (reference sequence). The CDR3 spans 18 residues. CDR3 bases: TGTGCCAGCAGCTTAGGAGGGACAGGGATTTTCTCTGGAAACACCATATATTTT. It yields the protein CASSLGGTGIFSGNTIYF.

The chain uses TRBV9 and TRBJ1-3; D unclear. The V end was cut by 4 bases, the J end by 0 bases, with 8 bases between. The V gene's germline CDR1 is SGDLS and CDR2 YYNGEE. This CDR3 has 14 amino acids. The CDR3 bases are TGTGCCAGCAGCTTCGGTGGCTCTGGAAACACCATATATTTT. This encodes CASSFGGSGNTIYF. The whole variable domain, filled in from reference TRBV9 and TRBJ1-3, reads DSGVTQTPKHLITATGQRVTLRCSPRSGDLSVYWYQQSLDQGLQFLIQYYNGEERAKGNILERFSAQQFPDLHSELNLSSLELGDSALYFCASSFGGSGNTIYFGEGSWLTVV.